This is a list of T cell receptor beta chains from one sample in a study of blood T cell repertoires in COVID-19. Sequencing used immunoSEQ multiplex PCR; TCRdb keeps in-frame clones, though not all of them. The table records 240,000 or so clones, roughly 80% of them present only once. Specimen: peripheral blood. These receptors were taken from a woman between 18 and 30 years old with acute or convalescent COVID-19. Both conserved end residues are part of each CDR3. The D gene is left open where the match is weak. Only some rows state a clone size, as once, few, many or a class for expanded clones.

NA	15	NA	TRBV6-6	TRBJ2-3	CASSYIHRSTDTQYF	TGTGCCAGCAGTTACATTCACAGGAGCACAGATACGCAGTATTTT
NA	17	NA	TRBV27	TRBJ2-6	CASSSPRDSSGANVLTF	TGTGCCAGCAGTTCTCCTCGAGACAGTTCTGGGGCCAACGTCCTGACTTTC
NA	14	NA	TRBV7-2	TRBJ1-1	CASSSPDRYTEAFF	TGTGCCAGCAGTTCCCCCGACAGGTACACTGAAGCTTTCTTT
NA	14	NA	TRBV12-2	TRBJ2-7	CASRLSQGLYEQYF	TGTGCAAGTCGCTTAAGTCAGGGTCTCTACGAGCAGTACTTC
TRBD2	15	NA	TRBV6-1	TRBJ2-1	CASSESASGRSGQFF	TGTGCCAGCAGTGAATCGGCTAGCGGGAGATCGGGGCAGTTCTTC
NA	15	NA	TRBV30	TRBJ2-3	CAWRPAGFSTDTQYF	TGTGCCTGGAGGCCGGCAGGGTTCAGCACAGATACGCAGTATTTT
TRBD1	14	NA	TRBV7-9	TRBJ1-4	CASSLGQGSEKLFF	TGTGCCAGCAGCTTAGGACAGGGAAGTGAAAAACTGTTTTTT
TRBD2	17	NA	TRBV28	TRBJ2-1	CASSFLGLAGSSDEQFF	TGTGCCAGCAGTTTCCTCGGACTAGCGGGATCGAGCGATGAGCAGTTCTTC
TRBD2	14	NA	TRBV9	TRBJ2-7	CASSVRSGSGEQYF	TGTGCCAGCAGCGTACGTAGCGGGAGTGGCGAGCAGTACTTC
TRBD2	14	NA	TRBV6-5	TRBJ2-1	CASRTGGPHNEQFF	TGTGCCAGCAGAACGGGAGGGCCCCACAATGAGCAGTTCTTC
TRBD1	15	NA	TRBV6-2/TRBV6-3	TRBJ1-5	CASSPWTGGHQPQHF	TGTGCCAGCAGTCCATGGACAGGGGGACATCAGCCCCAGCATTTT
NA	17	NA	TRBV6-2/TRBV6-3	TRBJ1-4	CASTPMVGGRWSEKLFF	TGTGCCAGCACCCCCATGGTGGGGGGGCGATGGTCTGAAAAACTGTTTTTT
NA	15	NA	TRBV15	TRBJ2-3	CATSRSPRGTDTQYF	TGTGCCACCAGCAGATCCCCCCGGGGCACAGATACGCAGTATTTT
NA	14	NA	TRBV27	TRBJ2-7	CASSFLGSSYEQYF	TGTGCCAGCAGTTTTTTGGGCAGCTCCTACGAGCAGTACTTC
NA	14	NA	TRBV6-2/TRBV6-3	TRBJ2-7	CASSQASEGYEQYF	TGTGCCAGCAGTCAGGCTAGCGAAGGCTACGAGCAGTACTTC
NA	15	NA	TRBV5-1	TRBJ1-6	CASSYQTGSDSPLHF	TGCGCCAGCAGCTATCAGACAGGTTCGGACTCACCCCTCCACTTT
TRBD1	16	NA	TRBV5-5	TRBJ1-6	CASSLMGQGLGSPLHF	TGTGCCAGCAGCTTGATGGGACAGGGTTTAGGATCACCCCTCCACTTT
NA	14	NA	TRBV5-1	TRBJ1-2	CASSPEQGWSGYTF	TGCGCCAGCAGCCCCGAGCAGGGTTGGTCTGGCTACACCTTC
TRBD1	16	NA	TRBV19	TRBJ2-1	CASSMVGGTGDNEQFF	TGTGCCAGTAGTATGGTGGGAGGGACAGGGGACAATGAGCAGTTCTTC
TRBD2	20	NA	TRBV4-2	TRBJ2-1	CASSQEAWLAGGVFYNEQFF	TGTGCCAGCAGCCAAGAGGCATGGCTAGCGGGAGGGGTTTTTTACAATGAGCAGTTCTTC
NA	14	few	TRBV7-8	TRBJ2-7	CASSSDRVGGEQYF	TGTGCCAGCAGCTCAGACAGGGTGGGAGGCGAGCAGTACTTC
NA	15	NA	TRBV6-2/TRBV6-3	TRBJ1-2	CASSYFSGDNYGYTF	TGTGCCAGCAGTTACTTTTCAGGGGATAACTATGGCTACACCTTC
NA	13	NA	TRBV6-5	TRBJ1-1	CASSYSGITEAFF	TGTGCCAGCAGTTATAGCGGGATCACTGAAGCTTTCTTT